This T cell receptor (beta chain) was identified during a study of response to subunit inactivated influenza vaccine. This clonotype was recorded a few times. Its matching antigen is unknown. Germline-derived CDR1 and CDR2 are MDHEN and SYDVKM. V lost 8 bases to trimming and J lost 0 bases, with 11 bases between them. This CDR3 comprises 14 residues. Overall study results and limits: Authors suggested that a seasonal influenza vaccination recruits few new T cells each time.

TCRdb fed the RT-PCR reads into MiXCR, producing one record per CDR3 protein. Of 550,000 to 800,000 distinct CDR3 sequences listed, about a sixth are singletons. The receptor comes from a man aged 45 to 65 who received an inactivated influenza vaccine. J is TRBJ2-1 and V is TRBV28, with D perhaps given as TRBD1 or TRBD2 (5 bases each). Sequencing was performed on PBMCs from blood, taken about 12 days after vaccination. The CDR3 region is CASGRGVSYNEQFF. CDR3 sequence (DNA): TGTGCCAGCGGGCGAGGGGTCTCCTACAATGAGCAGTTCTTC.